Following are 18 T cell receptor beta chains from one sample sequenced in a study of cytomegalovirus exposure and HLA in healthy donors. Amplification used 60 Vbeta primers and 13 Jbeta primers. Measured with immunoSEQ multiplex PCR; TCRdb has only the in-frame clones, and not every one. This table has approximately 110,000 clones, about 82% appearing once. Specimen: PBMCs. The source of these receptors is a man aged 50-59 years in good health and CMV-seronegative.

The chain has TRBV7-2 and TRBJ1-1; no firm D call. Trimming shortened V by 2 bases and J by 9 bases, and 10 bases separated the two germline ends. Germline CDR1 reads SGHTA; CDR2 reads FQGNSA. CDR3 size: 12 residues. For the CDR3, the DNA is TGTGCCAGCAGCTTAACCGGGATTCAAGCTTTCTTT. Amino acids: CASSLTGIQAFF.

The rearrangement links TRBV5-1 to TRBJ2-3; TRBD2 matches 8 bases. In germline, CDR1 is SGHRS, CDR2 YFSETQ. This CDR3 has 16 residues. J lost 3 bases, V lost 1 base, and 7 bases had no gene match. The CDR3 reads CASSLSGGLGTDTQYF. CDR3 bases: TGCGCCAGCAGCTTGTCGGGGGGGCTCGGTACAGATACGCAGTATTTT.

The chain combines TRBV5-1 with TRBJ1-6; 11 bases map to TRBD1. The CDR3 has 20 residues. Trimming removed 0 bases from V and 8 bases from J; junction bases left unmatched: 16. The germline gives CDR1 SGHRS, CDR2 YFSETQ. The CDR3 nucleotides are TGCGCCAGCAGCTTGGAACCCGGGACAGGGGGTGACGCGGTGGATTCACCCCTCCACTTT. This codes for CASSLEPGTGGDAVDSPLHF.

The chain is built from TRBV7-9 and TRBJ1-2; D gene uncertain. CDR3 size: 16 residues. Germline-derived CDR1 and CDR2 are SEHNR and FQNEAQ (reference sequence). V lost 2 bases and J lost 5, with 18 bases in between. The CDR3 region has the DNA TGTGCCAGCAGCTTAAGCTCGGCAGGCATTGGGTATGGCTACACCTTC. It codes for CASSLSSAGIGYGYTF.

The chain recombines TRBV7-9 with TRBJ1-4; no clear D gene. Trimming cost V 5 bases and J 4 bases, with 11 bases left between them. This CDR3 has 14 amino acids. The germline V gene has CDR1 SEHNR and CDR2 FQNEAQ (reference sequence). The chain's CDR3 is CASSIGESNEKLFF. The CDR3, as DNA: TGTGCCAGCAGCATCGGGGAAAGTAATGAAAAACTGTTTTTT.

This clone was seen once. V gene TRBV18 combines with J gene TRBJ1-2, with 7 nucleotides matching TRBD1. Trimming cost V 6 bases and J 3 bases; bases outside gene matches: 4. The germline V gene has CDR1 KGHSH and CDR2 LQKENI. The CDR3 totals 13 residues. Here the CDR3 reads CASSLGQDYGYTF. As DNA, the CDR3 is TGTGCCAGCTCTCTCGGACAGGACTATGGCTACACCTTC.

The chain combines TRBV7-3 with TRBJ2-1, with 12 bases identical to TRBD2. Losses at the gene ends were 6 bases for V and 10 bases for J; bases not matched to a gene: 7. Germline CDR1 reads SGHTA; CDR2 reads FQGTGA. This CDR3 is 14 amino acids long. The CDR3 DNA sequence: TGTGCCAGCAGGTCTAGCGGGGGGGCCGGGGAGCAGTTCTTC. Its protein product is CASRSSGGAGEQFF. Supplemented by reference TRBV7-3 and TRBJ2-1, the full variable domain reads GAGVSQTPSNKVTEKGKYVELRCDPISGHTALYWYRQSLGQGPEFLIYFQGTGAADDSGLPNDRFFAVRPEGSVSTLKIQRTERGDSAVYLCASRSSGGAGEQFFGPGTRLTVL.

V gene TRBV5-1 combines with J gene TRBJ1-1, with D possibly being TRBD1 (5 bases). The CDR3 has 13 amino acids. Germline CDR1 reads SGHRS; CDR2 reads YFSETQ. Between the trimmed V and J ends, which lost 5 bases and 3 bases, there was a span of 11 bases. As DNA, the CDR3 is TGCGCCAGCAGTCAACAGGCGGACACTGAAGCTTTCTTT. This gives the protein CASSQQADTEAFF.

This clone was seen only once. CDR3: CASSVGGDNEQFF. CDR3 DNA: TGTGCCAGCAGCGTAGGGGGGGACAATGAGCAGTTCTTC. The chain joins TRBV9 to TRBJ2-1; tentative D call: TRBD2 (6 bases). CDR3 length: 13 residues. Trimming stripped 0 bases from V and 5 bases from J, with 6 bases between. Germline loops: CDR1 SGDLS, CDR2 YYNGEE.

This chain joins TRBV5-4 and TRBJ2-7, with D maybe TRBD1 (5 bases). Trimming took 0 bases from V and 4 from J, leaving 11 bases between them. The CDR3 sequence is 14 residues long. Looked up from germline, CDR1 is SGHNT and CDR2 is YYREEE (reference sequence). CDR3 loop: CASSLVGDRYEQYF. DNA of the CDR3: TGTGCCAGCAGCTTGGTCGGTGACAGATACGAGCAGTACTTC.

The genes are TRBV6-6 and TRBJ2-1; D not resolved. Germline loops: CDR1 MNHNY, CDR2 SVGAGI (reference sequence). The CDR3 totals 11 residues. Trimming took off 4 bases at V and 11 bases at J, with 9 bases between the two ends. CDR3 residues: CASSSPGQQFF. CDR3 DNA: TGTGCCAGCAGTTCACCGGGTCAGCAGTTCTTC.

This clone is a singleton in its sample. This chain joins TRBV10-3 and TRBJ1-2, with D possibly being TRBD1 (6 bases). Germline assignment: CDR1 ENHRY and CDR2 SYGVKD. The CDR3 has 16 residues. V was cut by 0 bases and J by 2 bases, with 13 bases left in between. The CDR3 reads CAISESRDTQNYGYTF. CDR3 sequence (DNA): TGTGCCATCAGTGAGTCGAGGGACACCCAAAACTATGGCTACACCTTC.

The chain combines TRBV7-3 with TRBJ2-1; 7 bases map to TRBD2. The ends lost 5 bases at V and 8 bases at J; junction bases unmatched: 12. Germline CDR1 SGHTA, CDR2 FQGTGA. This CDR3 has 15 residues. CDR3 coding DNA: TGTGCCAGCAGCCCGGGGAGGGAGGGACCCCATGAGCAGTTCTTC. Translating it yields CASSPGREGPHEQFF.

Concerning this clone: The same CDR3 is also encoded by other DNA sequences in this sample. The chain has TRBV7-9 and TRBJ2-7; TRBD1 agrees at 8 bases. V lost 5 bases, J lost 4 bases, and 7 bases stayed unmatched. CDR1 SEHNR and CDR2 FQNEAQ come from the germline V gene (reference sequence). The CDR3 covers 14 residues. The CDR3 bases are TGTGCCAGCAGCCCCAGGACAGGGAGTTACGAGCAGTACTTC. Encoded protein: CASSPRTGSYEQYF.

The chain joins TRBV14 to TRBJ2-1; D may be TRBD1 (5 bases). CDR3 length equals 16 residues. V was shortened by 4 bases and J by 4 bases, with 17 bases between the two germline ends. Germline V CDR1 and CDR2: SGHDN, FVKESK. CDR3 region: CASSLFQGAPYNEQFF. Written as DNA, the CDR3 is TGTGCCAGCAGCCTATTCCAGGGTGCCCCTTACAATGAGCAGTTCTTC. The full variable domain, with the rest looked up from reference TRBV14 and TRBJ2-1, is EAGVTQFPSHSVIEKGQTVTLRCDPISGHDNLYWYRRVMGKEIKFLLHFVKESKQDESGMPNNRFLAERTGGTYSTLKVQPAELEDSGVYFCASSLFQGAPYNEQFFGPGTRLTVL.

The chain employs TRBV29-1 and TRBJ2-1; 12 bases fit TRBD2. The CDR3 loop spans 14 amino acids. Germline V gene lookup returns CDR1 SQVTM and CDR2 ANQGSEA. The V segment lost 7 bases and the J segment 2 bases; nucleotides outside the gene matches: 3. The CDR3 reads CSAGTSGPYNEQFF. CDR3 bases: TGCAGCGCAGGGACTAGCGGGCCCTACAATGAGCAGTTCTTC.

This clone was seen a handful of times. V usage is TRBV6-5 and J usage is TRBJ2-1; 8 bases align to TRBD1. J lost 7 bases, V lost 6 bases, and 8 bases had no gene match. The CDR3 extends over 14 amino acids. Germline CDR1 reads MNHEY; CDR2 reads SVGAGI. The CDR3 protein is CASSHATGANEQFF. The DNA of the CDR3 is TGTGCCAGCAGCCACGCGACAGGGGCGAATGAGCAGTTCTTC.

The genes are TRBV5-4 and TRBJ2-2; D is possibly TRBD1 (6 bases). Germline V gene data show CDR1 as SGHNT and CDR2 as YYREEE (reference sequence). V was pared by 2 bases and J by 3 bases, with 11 bases between. The CDR3 loop spans 15 amino acids. CDR3: CASSFRTAYTGELFF. DNA for the CDR3: TGTGCCAGCAGCTTCCGGACAGCTTACACCGGGGAGCTGTTTTTT.